These T cell receptor beta chains were read from a single sample in a study of Graves' ophthalmopathy and Graves' hyperthyroidism. TCRdb reprocessed the multiplex PCR reads with MiXCR, giving one entry per CDR3 protein. The data contain more than 550,000 distinct CDR3 sequences, approximately 39% of them singletons. Sequencing used peripheral blood. The receptor source for this set is an adult man with Graves' ophthalmopathy. Each CDR3 is given with its conserved first and last residue. The D gene is left open where the match is weak. Not every row has a clone size; where given, it reads once, few, many or a size class.

D gene	V gene	J gene	clone size	CDR3 protein	CDR3 DNA
-	TRBV7-2	TRBJ2-5	many	CASTSPRGPETQYF	TGTGCCAGCACCTCCCCCCGGGGCCCAGAGACCCAGTACTTC
-	TRBV5-6	TRBJ1-5	-	CASSLSSRGLSYQPQHF	TGTGCCAGCAGCTTGTCCAGCCGAGGGTTGAGTTATCAGCCCCAGCATTTT
-	TRBV29-1	TRBJ1-2	many	CSVEDRGVGANYGYTF	TGCAGCGTTGAAGATCGGGGGGTCGGAGCTAACTATGGCTACACCTTC
TRBD1	TRBV7-2	TRBJ1-2	-	CASSPGGRPNYGYTF	TGTGCCAGCAGCCCAGGGGGACGCCCGAACTATGGCTACACCTTC
-	TRBV5-4	TRBJ2-2	few	CASSRTESTGELFF	TGTGCCAGCAGTCGCACAGAATCCACCGGGGAGCTGTTTTTT
TRBD1	TRBV19	TRBJ2-7	many	CASSMYRGYEQYF	TGTGCCAGTAGTATGTACAGGGGTTACGAGCAGTACTTC
TRBD2	TRBV24-1	TRBJ2-1	-	CATSARLAGGYEQFF	TGTGCCACCAGTGCCAGACTAGCGGGGGGGTACGAGCAGTTCTTC
-	TRBV7-9	TRBJ1-1	many	CASSSPAGAEAFF	TGTGCCAGCAGCTCACCGGCGGGGGCTGAAGCTTTCTTT
-	TRBV7-9	TRBJ1-2	-	CASSQDTGEGYTF	TGTGCCAGCAGCCAAGATACGGGGGAAGGCTACACCTTC
-	TRBV12-3/TRBV12-4	TRBJ1-4	-	CATVRDQEKLFF	TGTGCCACCGTCCGGGACCAGGAAAAACTGTTTTTT
-	TRBV9	TRBJ1-1	-	CASTGTFEAFF	TGTGCCAGCACCGGGACATTTGAAGCTTTCTTT
-	TRBV11-3	TRBJ1-1	many	CASSFRTGRAFF	TGTGCCAGCAGCTTCAGGACGGGGAGAGCTTTCTTT
-	TRBV9	TRBJ2-2	few	CASSPRGSGELFF	TGTGCCAGCAGCCCCCGGGGTAGCGGGGAGCTGTTTTTT
-	TRBV7-8	TRBJ2-7	many	CASTQSGYEQYF	TGTGCCAGCACCCAATCGGGTTACGAGCAGTACTTC
TRBD1	TRBV2	TRBJ2-7	-	CASSSRTGRSSYEQYF	TGTGCCAGCAGTTCTAGGACAGGGAGGAGCTCCTACGAGCAGTACTTC
TRBD1	TRBV10-3	TRBJ1-5	-	CASEGQDSYEQPQHF	TGTGCCAGCGAGGGACAGGACTCCTACGAGCAGCCCCAGCATTTT
TRBD1	TRBV4-3	TRBJ2-5	-	CASSQGLGTGDIAETQYF	TGCGCCAGCAGCCAAGGTTTGGGGACAGGGGATATTGCGGAGACCCAGTACTTC
-	TRBV5-1	TRBJ2-3	-	CASSQGLGSSTDTQYF	TGCGCCAGCAGCCAAGGTTTGGGGTCTAGCACAGATACGCAGTATTTT
-	TRBV5-1	TRBJ1-6	many	CASSLRRPVESPLHF	TGCGCCAGCAGCTTGAGGCGACCCGTAGAATCACCCCTCCACTTT
-	TRBV7-2	TRBJ2-7	-	CASSLVEGARYEQYF	TGTGCCAGCAGCTTAGTGGAGGGGGCTCGGTACGAGCAGTACTTC
TRBD1	TRBV2	TRBJ1-5	many	CASNDRGNQPQHF	TGTGCCAGCAACGACAGGGGGAATCAGCCCCAGCATTTT
-	TRBV2	TRBJ1-6	few	CGHQGPGPLHF	TGTGGCCATCAGGGCCCGGGGCCCCTCCACTTT
TRBD1	TRBV6-1	TRBJ1-4	once	CASQWDRGPFEKLFF	TGTGCAAGCCAATGGGACAGGGGGCCGTTTGAAAAACTGTTTTTT
TRBD1	TRBV7-8	TRBJ1-4	-	CASSLEGQGAF	TGTGCCAGCAGCTTAGAGGGACAGGGTGCTTTT
TRBD1	TRBV19	TRBJ2-7	many	CASSPDRGNSYEQYF	TGTGCCAGTAGTCCCGACAGGGGTAACTCCTACGAGCAGTACTTC
TRBD1	TRBV10-2	TRBJ1-6	-	CASSQTGGGSPLHF	TGCGCCAGCAGTCAGACAGGGGGTGGTTCACCCCTCCACTTT
TRBD1	TRBV7-9	TRBJ2-7	-	CASSPIRDRASYEQYF	TGTGCCAGCAGCCCGATCCGGGACAGGGCCTCCTACGAGCAGTACTTC
-	TRBV27	TRBJ2-5	few	CASRTGFEETQYF	TGTGCCAGCAGAACGGGATTCGAAGAGACCCAGTACTTC
TRBD1	TRBV2	TRBJ1-2	many	CASSARTGAYGYTF	TGTGCCAGCAGTGCCCGGACAGGGGCCTATGGCTACACCTTC
-	TRBV10-3	TRBJ2-6	-	CAISNPGINVLTF	TGTGCCATCAGCAACCCGGGGATCAACGTCCTGACTTTC
-	TRBV29-1	TRBJ1-2	-	CSVGLPDYGYTF	TGCAGCGTAGGACTGCCCGACTATGGCTACACCTTC
TRBD1	TRBV5-1	TRBJ2-7	few	CASSFETGNYEQYF	TGCGCCAGCAGCTTTGAGACAGGGAACTACGAGCAGTACTTC
-	TRBV5-1	TRBJ1-2	few	CASSLESNGYTF	TGCGCCAGCAGCTTGGAGTCTAATGGCTACACCTTC
-	TRBV19	TRBJ2-3	few	CASSLERGSTDTQYF	TGTGCCAGTAGTCTCGAAAGGGGCAGCACAGATACGCAGTATTTT
TRBD2	TRBV5-1	TRBJ2-7	-	CASRPGPPYSGSFYEQYF	TGCGCCAGCAGGCCCGGGCCCCCGTATAGCGGGAGTTTCTACGAGCAGTACTTC
TRBD1	TRBV19	TRBJ1-2	-	CASSRQGADRQDYGYTF	TGTGCCAGTAGTAGACAGGGGGCCGACAGGCAGGACTATGGCTACACCTTC
-	TRBV9	TRBJ2-7	many	CASSVGKLKYYEQYF	TGTGCCAGCAGCGTAGGGAAACTCAAGTACTACGAGCAGTACTTC
TRBD2	TRBV20-1	TRBJ2-1	-	CSALGLAADEQFF	TGCAGTGCCCTGGGGCTAGCGGCGGACGAGCAGTTCTTC
-	TRBV10-3	TRBJ2-2	-	CAISDGGAITGELFF	TGTGCCATCAGTGACGGGGGCGCCATCACCGGGGAGCTGTTTTTT
TRBD1	TRBV2	TRBJ2-7	many	CASAGPGQLYEQYF	TGTGCCAGCGCCGGGCCGGGACAGCTCTACGAGCAGTACTTC
-	TRBV4-1	TRBJ1-2	-	CASSQGHGGAYGYTF	TGTGCCAGCAGCCAAGGTCATGGGGGGGCCTATGGCTACACCTTC
-	TRBV9	TRBJ2-2	-	CASSQDRRATNTGELFF	TGTGCCAGCAGCCAAGATAGAAGGGCGACGAACACCGGGGAGCTGTTTTTT
TRBD1	TRBV2	TRBJ2-5	many	CASSDRDSQETQYF	TGTGCCAGCAGTGACCGGGACAGCCAAGAGACCCAGTACTTC
TRBD1	TRBV13	TRBJ2-2	-	CASSAQPRTGATLTGELFF	TGTGCCAGCAGCGCGCAACCCCGGACAGGGGCCACCCTCACCGGGGAGCTGTTTTTT
TRBD2	TRBV9	TRBJ2-2	few	CASSLGSGGANTGELFF	TGTGCCAGCAGCTTAGGTAGCGGGGGGGCGAACACCGGGGAGCTGTTTTTT
-	TRBV20-1	TRBJ2-7	many	CSARANKFPLYEQYF	TGCAGTGCTAGAGCCAACAAATTCCCCCTCTACGAGCAGTACTTC
TRBD2	TRBV20-1	TRBJ2-5	-	CSARDLGATGGVETQYF	TGCAGTGCTAGAGATCTTGGAGCCACCGGGGGGGTCGAGACCCAGTACTTC
-	TRBV4-2	TRBJ2-7	-	CASSEGVDYYEQYF	TGTGCCAGCAGCGAAGGAGTAGATTACTACGAGCAGTACTTC
TRBD1	TRBV7-8	TRBJ2-3	once	CASSQGQGAFTDTQYF	TGTGCCAGCAGCCAAGGACAGGGGGCTTTTACAGATACGCAGTATTTT
TRBD1	TRBV7-9	TRBJ1-2	many	CASSELGQGAGYTF	TGTGCCAGCAGCGAACTTGGACAGGGGGCGGGCTACACCTTC
-	TRBV10-3	TRBJ2-5	many	CAISESERAQETQYF	TGTGCCATCAGTGAGTCGGAGAGGGCCCAAGAGACCCAGTACTTC
-	TRBV7-9	TRBJ2-7	many	CASSFPGTPLYEQYF	TGTGCCAGCAGCTTCCCCGGGACACCTCTCTACGAGCAGTACTTC
TRBD1	TRBV4-3	TRBJ1-6	many	CASSQGTGTGDSPLHF	TGCGCCAGCAGCCAAGGCACCGGGACAGGCGATTCACCCCTCCACTTT
-	TRBV11-1	TRBJ1-3	-	CASSWGAAEGTIYF	TGTGCCAGCAGCTGGGGAGCCGCCGAAGGGACCATATATTTT
-	TRBV29-1	TRBJ1-2	-	CSVEGAGSYGYTF	TGCAGCGTTGAAGGGGCAGGATCCTATGGCTACACCTTC
TRBD1	TRBV15	TRBJ1-5	-	CATSTTPDRAREGQPQHF	TGTGCCACCAGTACTACGCCTGACAGGGCACGGGAAGGACAGCCCCAGCATTTT
TRBD1	TRBV19	TRBJ2-7	once	CASPPRQGAYEQYF	TGTGCCAGTCCCCCCCGACAGGGGGCCTACGAGCAGTACTTC
-	TRBV7-3	TRBJ2-2	many	CASSLRTVNTGELFF	TGTGCCAGCAGCTTGCGGACAGTGAACACCGGGGAGCTGTTTTTT
TRBD2	TRBV20-1	TRBJ2-1	many	CSVTSGGGNEQFF	TGCAGCGTAACTAGCGGAGGGGGCAATGAGCAGTTCTTC
TRBD2	TRBV10-2	TRBJ2-7	many	CASSASGGYEQYF	TGCGCCAGCAGTGCTAGCGGGGGGTACGAGCAGTACTTC